The clone carrying this TCR beta chain was found a few times. Its antigen is as yet unknown. This sample was taken from a study of identical twins. Study findings and constraints: The authors drew conclusions from cross-sectional statistical analysis rather than following the same donors. Weaker excess twin sharing was seen among beta out-of-frame sequences. Invariant MAIT and iNKT cells may have partly biased zero-insertion analyses.

V shed 2 bases and J 5 bases; nucleotides not matched to a gene: 1. CDR3 length equals 15 residues. Germline values: CDR1 SGHRS, CDR2 YFSETQ. TCRdb reprocessed the 5' RACE reads via MiXCR and lists one record per CDR3 protein. The table has 410,000 or so distinct CDR3 sequences, around a sixth seen once. Sequenced sample: naive T cells sorted from blood. This sequence originates from a man in his forties or fifties in good health. The chain links TRBV5-1 to TRBJ2-1, with 13 nucleotides matching TRBD2. Here the CDR3 DNA reads TGCGCCAGCAGCTTCGGACTAGCGGGAGACAATGAGCAGTTCTTC. As protein: CASSFGLAGDNEQFF. Based on the CDR3 plus reference TRBV5-1 and TRBJ2-1, the full variable domain is KAGVTQTPRYLIKTRGQQVTLSCSPISGHRSVSWYQQTPGQGLQFLFEYFSETQRNKGNFPGRFSGRQFSNSRSEMNVSTLELGDSALYLCASSFGLAGDNEQFFGPGTRLTVL.